Listed below are T cell receptor beta chains from one sample, sequenced in a study of low-dose radiotherapy and immunotherapy resistance in tumors. In TCRdb, the reads were re-called with MiXCR into one record per CDR3 protein. The table has tens of thousands of distinct CDR3 sequences, 15% to 20% seen once. This material consisted of PBMCs, taken before treatment. The receptors were gathered from a male donor with prostate cancer. The CDR3 runs from the conserved cysteine through the conserved F or W. Fields, in order: D gene, clone size, J gene, V gene, CDR3 protein, CDR3 DNA. D genes are given only for firm matches. Clone size is not always given. Where it is, it says once, few, many or a class for expanded clones.

>TRBD1|many|TRBJ2-3|TRBV12-3/TRBV12-4
CASSPEGQGTDTQYF
TGTGCCAGCAGTCCGGAGGGACAGGGGACAGATACGCAGTATTTT
>NA|many|TRBJ2-1|TRBV28
CASSPTDYNEQFF
TGTGCCAGCAGTCCCACGGACTACAATGAGCAGTTCTTC
>NA|medium-sized|TRBJ2-7|TRBV5-1
CASSLVGDEQYF
TGCGCCAGCAGCTTGGTGGGGGATGAGCAGTACTTC
>NA|many|TRBJ2-1|TRBV5-3
CASSPGAVGSYNEQFF
TGTGCCAGCAGCCCAGGCGCGGTGGGATCCTACAATGAGCAGTTCTTC
>NA|NA|TRBJ2-2|TRBV25-1
CASSPQANTGELFF
TGTGCCAGCAGCCCCCAGGCGAACACCGGGGAGCTGTTTTTT
>NA|many|TRBJ1-2|TRBV3-1
CASSQHDGYTF
TGTGCCAGCAGCCAACATGATGGCTACACCTTC
>NA|NA|TRBJ2-5|TRBV5-8
CASSLGDAQGQETQYF
TGTGCCAGCAGCTTAGGCGACGCACAGGGTCAAGAGACCCAGTACTTC
>NA|many|TRBJ1-1|TRBV5-1
CASSLISNTEAFF
TGCGCCAGCAGCCTGATCTCGAACACTGAAGCTTTCTTT
>NA|NA|TRBJ2-3|TRBV10-3
CAISEGQLSTDTQYF
TGTGCCATCAGTGAGGGGCAGCTCAGCACAGATACGCAGTATTTT
>TRBD1|many|TRBJ2-6|TRBV11-2
CASSSSLDRGSGANVLTF
TGTGCCAGCAGCTCCTCACTGGACAGGGGGTCCGGGGCCAACGTCCTGACTTTC